The 4 T cell receptor beta chains given below trace back to one sample, sequenced in a study of tumor-infiltrating lymphocytes in localized non-small cell lung cancer. TCRdb's table, derived via immunoSEQ multiplex PCR, lists solely in-frame clones and lacks some. The sample includes around 7,200 clones, 65% to 75% of them seen just once. Sequenced sample: lung tumor tissue. The receptors shown here come from a human donor with non-small cell lung cancer.

This clone was counted only a few times. This chain connects TRBV6-1 to TRBJ1-1; TRBD1 agrees at 7 bases. The CDR3 loop spans 13 amino acids. Trimming at V came to 6 bases and at J to 3 bases, leaving 4 bases not matched to a gene. Looked up from germline, CDR1 is MNHNS and CDR2 is SASEGT. The CDR3 here is CASRAGQYTEAFF. CDR3 in DNA: TGTGCCAGCAGGGCGGGACAGTACACTGAAGCTTTCTTT.

The chain couples TRBV18 to TRBJ2-3; D possibly corresponds to TRBD1 (5 bases). Germline-derived CDR1 and CDR2 are KGHSH and LQKENI. Between the trimmed V and J ends, which lost 2 bases and 6 bases, there was a span of 12 bases. The CDR3 runs to 14 residues. The DNA of the CDR3 is TGTGCCAGCTCACCAATAACAGGTCGGGATACGCAGTATTTT. This encodes CASSPITGRDTQYF.

The chain uses TRBV5-8 and TRBJ1-3; no firm D call. CDR3 length: 13 residues. V lost 2 bases and J 4 bases, leaving 7 bases between the germline ends. Germline loops: CDR1 SGHTS, CDR2 YDEGEE. The CDR3 DNA follows: TGTGCCAGCAGCTTCAGTCGGGGAAACACCATATATTTT. Protein sequence: CASSFSRGNTIYF.

The V gene is TRBV6-5, the J gene TRBJ2-1; 7 bases are shared with TRBD2. Unmatched junction bases numbered 9, after V lost 11 bases and J lost 8 bases. CDR3 length: 12 amino acids. The germline CDR1 and CDR2 sequences are MNHEY and SVGAGI. The CDR3 is CAAGRGGDEQFF. The CDR3 coding sequence is TGTGCCGCAGGAAGGGGAGGGGATGAGCAGTTCTTC.